The 30 T cell receptor beta chains reported below all come from one sample, sequenced in a study of blood T cell repertoires in COVID-19. Profiled with immunoSEQ multiplex PCR; TCRdb holds only in-frame clones, not every one. The table shows some 110,000 clones, with just under 85% occurring only once. Specimen: peripheral blood. The origin of the receptors is a man between 65 and 85 years old with active or convalescent COVID-19.

This CDR3 is CASSDSSRIMNTEAFF. As DNA, the CDR3 is TGTGCCAGCAGTGATTCATCTAGGATAATGAACACTGAAGCTTTCTTT. The gene calls are TRBV6-1 and TRBJ1-1; D call uncertain. The V end lost 3 bases, the J end lost 0 bases, and 14 bases lay between the germline ends. Germline V CDR1 and CDR2: MNHNS, SASEGT. This CDR3 is 16 amino acids long.

The genes are TRBV11-3 and TRBJ2-3; 10 bases are a match to TRBD2. The CDR3 contains 19 residues. Unmatched junction bases numbered 13, after V lost 4 bases and J lost 0 bases. Germline CDR1 is SGHNT and CDR2 is YENEEA. The CDR3 spells CASSSYSASGRTSTDTQYF. The CDR3 DNA sequence: TGTGCCAGCAGCTCATACTCGGCTAGCGGGAGAACTAGCACAGATACGCAGTATTTT.

The rearrangement uses TRBV9 and TRBJ2-7, with 10 bases lining up with TRBD1. Per germline, CDR1 SGDLS and CDR2 YYNGEE. V trimming: 4 bases; J trimming: 0 bases; junction bases outside the gene matches: 1. The CDR3 consists of 14 residues. CDR3 bases: TGTGCCAGCAGCAGGACAGGGGGCTCCTACGAGCAGTACTTC. Protein: CASSRTGGSYEQYF. The complete variable domain, with remaining parts taken from reference TRBV9 and TRBJ2-7, reads DSGVTQTPKHLITATGQRVTLRCSPRSGDLSVYWYQQSLDQGLQFLIQYYNGEERAKGNILERFSAQQFPDLHSELNLSSLELGDSALYFCASSRTGGSYEQYFGPGTRLTVT.

V is TRBV19 and J is TRBJ1-2, with D possibly TRBD1 on 5 matching bases. The CDR3 contains 13 residues. Between the trimmed V and J ends, which lost 6 bases and 6 bases, there was a span of 14 bases. Germline assignment: CDR1 LNHDA and CDR2 SQIVND (reference sequence). The CDR3 DNA is TGTGCCAGTAGCACAACAGGTCTAGATGGCTACACCTTC. This encodes CASSTTGLDGYTF.

The rearrangement uses TRBV19 and TRBJ1-2, with 8 bases that match TRBD1. This CDR3 has 12 residues. V trimming: 10 bases; J trimming: 3 bases; junction bases outside the gene matches: 4. The germline CDR1 and CDR2 sequences are LNHDA and SQIVND (reference sequence). The DNA for the CDR3 is TGTGCCACCGCGGACAGGGACTATGGCTACACCTTC. It is translated as CATADRDYGYTF.

The V call is TRBV3-1 (or the pseudogene TRBV3-2), the J call TRBJ2-5, with TRBD2 matching 8 bases. CDR1 is LGHDT and CDR2 is YNNKEL in the germline V gene (reference sequence). CDR3 length: 15 residues. Trimming at V came to 3 bases and at J to 1 base, leaving 4 bases not matched to a gene. The CDR3 sequence is CASSQMSGGQETQYF. CDR3 DNA sequence: TGTGCCAGCAGCCAGATGAGCGGGGGCCAAGAGACCCAGTACTTC.

The chain is built from TRBV9 and TRBJ1-2; weak D call: TRBD1 (5 bases). Between the trimmed V and J ends, which lost 3 bases and 3 bases, there was a span of 15 bases. The CDR3 contains 15 residues. Germline V lookup: CDR1 SGDLS, CDR2 YYNGEE. The CDR3 here is CASSGGSGLDYGYTF. The CDR3 coding sequence is TGTGCCAGCAGCGGTGGTTCAGGGCTAGACTATGGCTACACCTTC.

The gene calls are TRBV5-5 and TRBJ2-3; D uncertain. CDR3 length: 13 amino acids. Per the germline V gene, CDR1 is SGHKS and CDR2 is YYEKEE (reference sequence). V lost 3 bases to trimming and J lost 2 bases, with 7 bases between them. Written as DNA, the CDR3 is TGTGCCAGCAGCTACGGAGCCACAGATACGCAGTATTTT. This codes for CASSYGATDTQYF.

V and J are TRBV18 and TRBJ1-4, with 7 bases identical to TRBD1. The CDR3 extends over 18 amino acids. CDR1 is KGHSH, CDR2 LQKENI, per germline. With V trimmed by 3 bases and J by 0 bases, 10 bases remained unmatched. The CDR3 reads CASSPFIGQAATNEKLFF. The CDR3 region has the DNA TGTGCCAGCTCACCGTTCATTGGACAGGCTGCAACTAATGAAAAACTGTTTTTT.

CDR3 coding DNA: TGTGCCAGTAGTGGCCCCCAGGGGGCTGGTGGCTACACCTTC. Encoded protein: CASSGPQGAGGYTF. This chain connects TRBV19 to TRBJ1-2; 8 bases match TRBD1. The trim removed 5 bases at V and 7 bases at J, leaving 9 bases unmatched. CDR1 is LNHDA, CDR2 SQIVND, per germline (reference sequence). The CDR3 has 14 residues. Looking up the rest from reference TRBV19 and TRBJ1-2 gives the full variable domain: DGGITQSPKYLFRKEGQNVTLSCEQNLNHDAMYWYRQDPGQGLRLIYYSQIVNDFQKGDIAEGYSVSREKKESFPLTVTSAQKNPTAFYLCASSGPQGAGGYTFGSGTRLTVV.

This chain connects TRBV4-3 to TRBJ2-1, with 10 bases matching TRBD2. CDR3 size: 16 residues. From germline, CDR1 is LGHNA and CDR2 YSLEER. J gave up 2 bases and V 0 bases, and 1 base lay outside the gene matches. This CDR3 reads CASSQETSGAYNEQFF. The CDR3 region has the DNA TGCGCCAGCAGCCAAGAAACTAGCGGGGCCTACAATGAGCAGTTCTTC.

The genes are TRBV30 and TRBJ1-4, with a tentative D call TRBD1 (6 bases). This CDR3 spans 14 amino acids. Trimming shortened V by 2 bases and J by 5 bases, and 12 bases separated the two germline ends. Germline V gene data show CDR1 as GTSNPN and CDR2 as SVGIG (reference sequence). The CDR3 nucleotides read TGTGCCTGGAGTCCGGGACACCTGAATGAAAAACTGTTTTTT. Translated: CAWSPGHLNEKLFF.

The V call is TRBV29-1, the J call TRBJ2-7; TRBD2 agrees at 8 bases. The CDR3 consists of 13 residues. The germline V gene has CDR1 SQVTM and CDR2 ANQGSEA. The ends lost 7 bases at V and 3 bases at J; junction bases unmatched: 8. DNA for the CDR3: TGCAGCGCCCGGGTTAGCGGGGACTACGAGCAGTACTTC. This encodes CSARVSGDYEQYF.

The genes are TRBV29-1 and TRBJ1-5; possible D gene TRBD1, 6 bases. CDR3 length: 13 residues. V dropped 7 bases and J dropped 5 bases, with 15 bases sitting between them. Germline CDR1 and CDR2: SQVTM and ANQGSEA. In DNA, the CDR3 is TGCAGCGGGGCCGCAGGGGTCGATCAGCCCCAGCATTTT. Translation gives CSGAAGVDQPQHF.

This clone has only one observation. The chain links TRBV7-4 to TRBJ1-1, with 8 bases matching TRBD1. The CDR3 is 15 amino acids. Trimming took 6 bases from V and 1 from J; bases not matched to a gene: 7. Germline V lookup: CDR1 SGHVT, CDR2 SQSDAQ. The CDR3 DNA reads as TGTGCCAGCAGGACACGGACAGGGCAGAACACTGAAGCTTTCTTT. Residues: CASRTRTGQNTEAFF.

This clone came up a few times. V is TRBV20-1 and J is TRBJ2-7, with 12 bases identical to TRBD2. Trimming took 3 bases from V and 4 from J; bases not matched to a gene: 19. The length of the CDR3 is 19 residues. Germline CDR1 is DFQATT and CDR2 is SNEGSKA (reference sequence). DNA for the CDR3: TGCAGTGCTAGTTTACGGAGAGGACTAGCGGGACGCGGAACATACGAGCAGTACTTC. Residues: CSASLRRGLAGRGTYEQYF.

This clone has a single count. This sequence joins TRBV12-3 or TRBV12-4 and TRBJ1-6; tentative D call: TRBD1 (6 bases). Trimming pared 6 bases from V and 7 bases from J, leaving 10 bases between. The CDR3 is 13 amino acids. The CDR3 nucleotides are TGTGCCAGCAGGGAACAGGGCAATTCACCCCTCCACTTT. Residues: CASREQGNSPLHF.

In its sample, this clone was seen a few times. V gene TRBV18 combines with J gene TRBJ1-1; 12 bases fit TRBD1. The CDR3 is made up of 17 amino acids. CDR1 is KGHSH and CDR2 is LQKENI in the germline V gene. V dropped 3 bases and J dropped 4; count of bases not matched to a gene: 9. Written as DNA, the CDR3 is TGTGCCAGCTCACCTGGGACAGGGGGCGTTGGAAGCACTGAAGCTTTCTTT. Its translation is CASSPGTGGVGSTEAFF.

The genes are TRBV4-3 and TRBJ2-1; a weak D match, TRBD1 (7 bases). Deletions cut 2 bases from V and 6 bases from J, with 8 bases between. Looked up from germline, CDR1 is LGHNA and CDR2 is YSLEER. This CDR3 is built from 13 residues. This chain's CDR3 is CASSQQGGNEQFF. The CDR3 bases are TGCGCCAGCAGCCAACAGGGGGGCAATGAGCAGTTCTTC.

The chain is built from TRBV6-5 and TRBJ1-1; a weak D match, TRBD1 (6 bases). This CDR3 comprises 13 residues. With 5 bases removed from V and 3 bases from J, the gap between germline ends came to 10 bases. CDR1 is MNHEY and CDR2 is SVGAGI in the germline V gene. The CDR3 loop is CASSRGGDTEAFF. The CDR3 region has the DNA TGTGCCAGCAGTCGAGGGGGGGACACTGAAGCTTTCTTT.

V usage is TRBV9 and J usage is TRBJ1-6; TRBD1 matches 8 bases. The trim removed 4 bases at V and 9 bases at J, leaving 6 bases unmatched. Germline loops: CDR1 SGDLS, CDR2 YYNGEE. The CDR3 runs to 14 residues. The CDR3 loop reads CASSTGQAGSPLHF. The CDR3 nucleotides read TGTGCCAGCAGCACGGGACAGGCGGGTTCACCCCTCCACTTT.

This sequence joins TRBV5-4 and TRBJ2-7, with TRBD1 as a possible D gene (6 bases). Germline V gene data show CDR1 as SGHNT and CDR2 as YYREEE (reference sequence). This CDR3 is 14 amino acids long. Trimming shortened V by 5 bases and J by 4 bases, and 16 bases separated the two germline ends. This chain's CDR3 is CASSYSGTKYEQYF. The CDR3 DNA reads TGTGCCAGCAGTTACTCCGGGACAAAATACGAGCAGTACTTC.

V and J are TRBV7-2 and TRBJ2-2; 10 bases are shared with TRBD1. With 5 bases clipped from V and 5 bases from J, the junction kept 5 bases outside the gene matches. Germline values: CDR1 SGHTA, CDR2 FQGNSA. The CDR3 extends over 15 amino acids. CDR3 loop: CASSLRTGGTGELFF. The CDR3 DNA follows: TGTGCCAGCAGCCTACGGACAGGGGGGACCGGGGAGCTGTTTTTT.

The chain uses TRBV20-1 and TRBJ1-2; no reliable D call. The CDR3 spans 10 residues. CDR1 and CDR2 (germline): DFQATT, SNEGSKA (reference sequence). CDR3 DNA: TGCAGCACAGCCTACTATGGCTACACCTTC. It specifies CSTAYYGYTF.

The chain carries TRBV7-9 and TRBJ1-4, with unresolved D. V shed 4 bases and J shed 0 bases, with 18 bases lying between them. The CDR3 totals 18 residues. Germline loops: CDR1 SEHNR, CDR2 FQNEAQ (reference sequence). The CDR3 loop is CASSSRDGAIPTNEKLFF. Written as DNA, the CDR3 is TGTGCCAGCAGCTCCCGAGACGGAGCCATACCAACTAATGAAAAACTGTTTTTT.

This clone was detected only a few times. The CDR3: CASSMQGLGTDTQYF. In DNA, the CDR3 is TGTGCCAGTAGTATGCAGGGGTTGGGTACAGATACGCAGTATTTT. The chain combines TRBV19 with TRBJ2-3, with D possibly being TRBD1 (6 bases). The germline gives CDR1 LNHDA, CDR2 SQIVND (reference sequence). The ends were cut back, 3 bases at V and 3 bases at J, with 13 bases in the middle. The CDR3 loop spans 15 amino acids.

This clone was observed a handful of times. The chain uses TRBV15 and TRBJ1-4; 8 bases are shared with TRBD1. The junction had 7 bases not matched to a gene; V was cut back by 3 bases and J by 4 bases. From germline, CDR1 is LNHNV and CDR2 YYDKDF (reference sequence). The CDR3 loop spans 16 amino acids. CDR3 DNA: TGTGCCACCAGCAGGAATCACAGGGGGAGTAATGAAAAACTGTTTTTT. It yields the protein CATSRNHRGSNEKLFF. Supplemented by reference TRBV15 and TRBJ1-4, the full variable domain reads DAMVIQNPRYQVTQFGKPVTLSCSQTLNHNVMYWYQQKSSQAPKLLFHYYDKDFNNEADTPDNFQSRRPNTSFCFLDIRSPGLGDTAMYLCATSRNHRGSNEKLFFGSGTQLSVL.

The rearrangement uses TRBV5-4 and TRBJ2-2, with D perhaps TRBD2 (5 bases). Germline CDR1 SGHNT, CDR2 YYREEE (reference sequence). The V gene lost 3 bases and the J gene lost 1 base, with 13 bases spanning the gap. This CDR3 region has 16 residues. The CDR3 reads CASSSRTGMNTGELFF. In DNA form, the CDR3 reads TGTGCCAGCAGCTCCCGGACTGGAATGAACACCGGGGAGCTGTTTTTT.

The chain is built from TRBV19 and TRBJ2-5; 12 bases line up with TRBD1. Trimming took 6 bases from V and 4 from J; bases not matched to a gene: 9. This CDR3 contains 16 residues. CDR1 is LNHDA, CDR2 SQIVND, per germline (reference sequence). CDR3 nucleotides: TGTGCCAGTAGCCCAATCGGGACAGGGGGCAGAGAGACCCAGTACTTC. Protein product: CASSPIGTGGRETQYF.

The V call is TRBV4-3, the J call TRBJ2-3; the match to TRBD2 covers 11 bases. V lost 1 base and J lost 4; bases outside the gene matches: 10. The CDR3 loop spans 18 amino acids. Germline-derived CDR1 and CDR2 are LGHNA and YSLEER. The CDR3 region is CASSQVSHSGGASDTQYF. For the CDR3, the DNA is TGCGCCAGCAGCCAAGTCTCACATAGCGGGGGGGCGTCAGATACGCAGTATTTT.